The clone carrying this T cell receptor beta chain was seen only once. Its antigen is unidentified. The sample carries other DNA sequences with the same CDR3. Deep-level running was used for the assay. Clones were sequenced by immunoSEQ multiplex PCR, and TCRdb holds only the in-frame ones, with some missing. This sample carries some 2,500,000 clones, 80% to 95% of them seen once, and the ten largest clones take 0.36%. The germline V gene has CDR1 SGHRS and CDR2 YFSETQ. This CDR3 region has 15 residues. V dropped 0 bases and J dropped 0 bases, with 7 bases sitting between them. The sample originates from a study of shared clonotypes between healthy human individuals. Overall study findings and caveats: Clonotypes which were not shared had lower generation probabilities than clonotypes that all four donors shared.

Donors were healthy HIV-negative adults without recently reported acute infections or vaccinations. This receptor was identified in a man in his late teens or twenties in good health. Some clones in this sample may be carry-over from other donors' samples. The chain couples TRBV5-1 to TRBJ2-1, with D hard to call. The sequenced sample was naive CD4+ T cells from PBMCs. Documented subset: CD45RA+ positively selected. The CDR3, as DNA: TGCGCCAGCAGCTTGGGGCCCAACTCCTACAATGAGCAGTTCTTC. Encoded protein: CASSLGPNSYNEQFF.